Listed here are 29 T cell receptor beta chains from one sample, sequenced in a study of naive and memory T cell subsets. A UMI-containing oligonucleotide was joined by 3' ligation to the TCR cDNA template. The SP2 primer and nested alpha and beta constant region primers amplified ligated cDNA in four rounds. TCRdb re-derived calls from the 5' RACE reads in MiXCR, one entry per CDR3 protein. There are about 48,000 distinct CDR3 sequences in the sample; around 4.7% occur only once, and about 0.8% lies in the top ten. Receptor source: a female donor in good health.

This clonotype has ten or more counts. This sequence joins TRBV27 and TRBJ1-5; the D is unclear. Germline CDR1 and CDR2: MNHEY and SMNVEV (reference sequence). The CDR3 spans 14 residues. With 6 bases removed from V and 3 bases from J, the gap between germline ends came to 12 bases. The CDR3 reads CASSALGANQPQHF. The CDR3 coding sequence is TGTGCCAGCAGCGCTCTAGGTGCCAATCAGCCCCAGCATTTT.

This clonotype was picked up many times. The chain combines TRBV20-1 with TRBJ2-1; 7 nucleotides align to TRBD2. J lost 5 bases, V lost 6 bases, and 10 bases had no gene match. The CDR3 has 14 residues. Germline values: CDR1 DFQATT, CDR2 SNEGSKA (reference sequence). DNA of the CDR3: TGCAGTGCCCTCAAGCGACTAGCCCACAATGAGCAGTTCTTC. Translation gives CSALKRLAHNEQFF.

This clonotype has ten or more counts. The DNA for the CDR3 is TGCAGCGTTGAAGATCAGGAGGCTTTCTATGGCTACACCTTC. It yields the protein CSVEDQEAFYGYTF. The chain is built from TRBV29-1 and TRBJ1-2; D unclear. Germline V gene sequence: CDR1 SQVTM, CDR2 ANQGSEA. This CDR3 spans 14 amino acids. V was clipped by 0 bases and J by 4 bases, with 12 bases between them.

The V and J genes are TRBV5-4 and TRBJ2-5, with D possibly being TRBD2 (6 bases). Between the trimmed V and J ends, which lost 4 bases and 3 bases, there was a span of 16 bases. Germline V CDR1 and CDR2: SGHNT, YYREEE (reference sequence). The CDR3 has 15 amino acids. The DNA of the CDR3 is TGTGCCAGCAGCCCTCATCGGGCTAGCGAAGAGACCCAGTACTTC. It translates to CASSPHRASEETQYF.

This clonotype was seen repeatedly, ten times or more. The V gene is TRBV27, the J gene TRBJ1-6; TRBD1 is a possible D gene (6 bases). CDR1 and CDR2 (germline): MNHEY, SMNVEV (reference sequence). Between the trimmed V and J ends, which lost 6 bases and 2 bases, there was a span of 11 bases. The CDR3 runs to 15 residues. The CDR3 loop reads CASRLRGAYNSPLHF. Written as DNA, the CDR3 is TGTGCCAGCAGGTTGAGGGGGGCCTATAATTCACCCCTCCACTTT.

This clonotype has a count of ten or more. The genes are TRBV5-4 and TRBJ2-2; 7 bases are a match to TRBD1. Trimming removed 4 bases from V and 3 bases from J; junction bases left unmatched: 6. CDR3 length equals 15 residues. Germline CDR1 SGHNT, CDR2 YYREEE (reference sequence). This chain's CDR3 is CASSPGQLYTGELFF. The CDR3 coding sequence is TGTGCCAGCAGCCCGGGACAGCTTTACACCGGGGAGCTGTTTTTT.

This clonotype has at least ten counts. The rearrangement links TRBV20-1 to TRBJ2-3; 12 bases map to TRBD2. Germline V gene lookup returns CDR1 DFQATT and CDR2 SNEGSKA (reference sequence). The V gene end was trimmed by 7 bases and the J gene end by 2 bases; junction bases not matched to a gene: 4. The CDR3 totals 14 residues. Here the CDR3 reads CSGLAGVITDTQYF. CDR3 nucleotides: TGCAGTGGACTAGCGGGAGTCATCACAGATACGCAGTATTTT.

This clonotype was recorded many times. The V gene is TRBV27, the J gene TRBJ1-2; D unresolved. CDR1 is MNHEY and CDR2 is SMNVEV in the germline V gene (reference sequence). This CDR3 is 17 amino acids long. The V and J ends lost 6 bases and 6 bases respectively, with 26 bases between them. CDR3 DNA sequence: TGTGCCAGCAGACGTAGACCCCCTCAAGAAGGAACTAATGGCTACACCTTC. It yields the protein CASRRRPPQEGTNGYTF.

This clonotype was counted many times. V gene TRBV7-2 combines with J gene TRBJ1-4; the D is unclear. The CDR3 loop spans 15 amino acids. V was shortened by 0 bases and J by 4 bases, with 9 bases between the two germline ends. Germline assignment: CDR1 SGHTA and CDR2 FQGNSA. CDR3 sequence reads: CASSLAGQHNEKLFF. CDR3 DNA: TGTGCCAGCAGCTTAGCCGGTCAGCATAATGAAAAACTGTTTTTT.

This clonotype was observed many times. The chain joins TRBV15 to TRBJ1-4, with D perhaps matching TRBD1 (5 bases). The V gene's germline CDR1 is LNHNV and CDR2 YYDKDF (reference sequence). This CDR3 has 16 residues. V was trimmed by 0 bases and J by 8 bases, leaving 16 bases between them. CDR3 loop: CATSREGGKGPEKLFF. The CDR3 DNA reads as TGTGCCACCAGCAGAGAGGGCGGGAAGGGACCCGAAAAACTGTTTTTT.

This clonotype was seen repeatedly, ten times or more. The chain links TRBV5-1 to TRBJ2-7; D tentatively reads TRBD1 or TRBD2 (5 bases each). Trimming removed 3 bases from V and 6 bases from J, with 13 bases in between. This CDR3 is 13 amino acids long. Germline V gene sequence: CDR1 SGHRS, CDR2 YFSETQ. The CDR3 bases are TGCGCCAGCAGCTCGGTGGTTGGGGGCGAGCAGTACTTC. This gives the protein CASSSVVGGEQYF.

The sample holds many counts of this clonotype. The chain carries TRBV3-1 and TRBJ2-7, with a weak D call TRBD1 (6 bases). The ends were cut back, 1 base at V and 2 bases at J, with 12 bases in the middle. The CDR3 consists of 15 residues. Germline CDR1 is LGHDT and CDR2 is YNNKEL (reference sequence). Here the CDR3 reads CASSQVPGDTYEQYF. CDR3 sequence (DNA): TGTGCCAGCAGCCAAGTACCAGGGGATACCTACGAGCAGTACTTC.

Ten or more counts support this clonotype. The chain employs TRBV5-6 and TRBJ1-3; D is unresolved. The V gene lost 4 bases and the J gene lost 0 bases, with 14 bases spanning the gap. This CDR3 is 16 amino acids long. The germline gives CDR1 SGHDT, CDR2 YYEEEE. CDR3 sequence: CASSMLPGASGNTIYF. The DNA for the CDR3 is TGTGCCAGCAGCATGCTCCCGGGTGCCTCTGGAAACACCATATATTTT.

Many counts were recorded for this clonotype. The chain combines TRBV25-1 with TRBJ1-1; 7 bases agree with TRBD1. The trim removed 2 bases at V and 7 bases at J, leaving 13 bases unmatched. The germline CDR1 and CDR2 sequences are MGHDK and SYGVNS. This CDR3 contains 16 residues. The CDR3 coding sequence is TGTGCCAGCAGTGAACTAGGGACAGTTACCTCCCTTGAAGCTTTCTTT. Amino acids: CASSELGTVTSLEAFF.

This clonotype was seen a handful of times. This chain links TRBV12-3 or TRBV12-4 with TRBJ2-7, with D perhaps TRBD1 (7 bases). This CDR3 comprises 13 residues. Trimming left V 1 base short and J 6 bases short, with 10 bases between. Written as DNA, the CDR3 is TGTGCCAGCAGTTTAGGACAGGGAGGCGAGCAGTACTTC. Amino acids: CASSLGQGGEQYF.

This clonotype was detected many times. The J gene is TRBJ1-1, the V gene TRBV12-3 or TRBV12-4, with D uncertain. CDR3 length equals 13 residues. Trimming removed 2 bases at V and 1 base at J, with 5 bases between. The CDR3 here is CASSLRTNTEAFF. The CDR3 DNA reads TGTGCCAGCAGTTTAAGGACGAACACTGAAGCTTTCTTT.

This clonotype came up many times. The chain joins TRBV7-9 to TRBJ2-3; no definite D call. The germline V gene encodes CDR1 SEHNR and CDR2 FQNEAQ (reference sequence). The CDR3 contains 15 residues. Trimming cost V 1 base and J 5 bases, with 13 bases left between them. The CDR3 coding sequence is TGTGCCAGCAGCTTAGGCCCCCCCCCCCTAGATACGCAGTATTTT. This sequence encodes CASSLGPPPLDTQYF.

Many counts were recorded for this clonotype. This chain connects TRBV6-6 to TRBJ1-1; TRBD1 might be the D (5 bases). Trimming shortened V by 0 bases and J by 1 base, and 15 bases separated the two germline ends. Germline assignment: CDR1 MNHNY and CDR2 SVGAGI (reference sequence). This CDR3 comprises 17 residues. The CDR3 nucleotides are TGTGCCAGCAGTTACTCTGGAGGTCGACAGACGAACACTGAAGCTTTCTTT. Encoded protein: CASSYSGGRQTNTEAFF.

This clonotype was detected many times. V and J are TRBV29-1 and TRBJ1-3, with a possible D match to TRBD1 (6 bases). V shed 3 bases and J shed 2 bases, with 8 bases lying between them. The CDR3 spans 13 residues. Germline CDR1 reads SQVTM; CDR2 reads ANQGSEA. The CDR3 spells CSVEGTTGNTIYF. CDR3 nucleotides: TGCAGCGTTGAGGGGACAACTGGAAACACCATATATTTT.

This clonotype was recorded at least ten times. The genes are TRBV6-6 and TRBJ1-3; 8 nucleotides line up with TRBD1. Germline trimming cut 4 bases from V and 3 bases from J; bases unmatched to any gene: 2. CDR1 is MNHNY and CDR2 is SVGAGI in the germline V gene (reference sequence). This CDR3 has 14 residues. CDR3 bases: TGTGCCAGCAGTTTGGACAGGGTTGGAAACACCATATATTTT. It codes for CASSLDRVGNTIYF.

This clonotype has at least ten counts. This sequence joins TRBV6-2 or TRBV6-3 and TRBJ2-7; the D is unclear. The CDR3 contains 13 residues. V lost 7 bases and J lost 2, with 12 bases in between. Germline V CDR1 and CDR2: MNHEY, SVGEGT. CDR3 in DNA: TGTGCCAGCACCCCCGGGTCCACCTACGAGCAGTACTTC. Translating it yields CASTPGSTYEQYF.

Concerning this clonotype: This may arise from a read error, as a much more abundant clone is one base away. The CDR3 DNA reads as TGCGCCAGCAGAGAGTCGGCCCACTCCTACAATGAGCAGTTCTTC. It codes for CASRESAHSYNEQFF. This chain uses TRBV10-2 with TRBJ2-1; D uncertain. Germline assignment: CDR1 WSHSY and CDR2 SAAADI. The CDR3 contains 15 residues.

The CDR3 DNA reads TGTGCCAGCAAAGACCCTTACTACGAGCAGTACTTC. This codes for CASKDPYYEQYF. V usage is TRBV27 and J usage is TRBJ2-7; D call uncertain. The CDR3 length is 12 residues. Trimming shortened V by 7 bases and J by 3 bases, and 10 bases separated the two germline ends. The germline gives CDR1 MNHEY, CDR2 SMNVEV (reference sequence).

This clonotype was recorded many times. This chain links TRBV6-5 with TRBJ1-3; maybe TRBD1 (6 bases). CDR3 length: 16 amino acids. With 6 bases removed from V and 0 bases from J, the gap between germline ends came to 15 bases. Germline CDR1 reads MNHEY; CDR2 reads SVGAGI. The CDR3 bases are TGTGCCAGCAGGGGGAGAGGGACACGCTCTGGAAACACCATATATTTT. Translated: CASRGRGTRSGNTIYF.

In this sample, this clonotype turned up many times. V is TRBV5-5 and J is TRBJ2-1; no clear D. Trimming took off 4 bases at V and 9 bases at J, with 14 bases between the two ends. In germline, CDR1 is SGHKS, CDR2 YYEKEE (reference sequence). The CDR3 totals 13 residues. This CDR3 is CASSHKQFSEQFF. The CDR3 DNA sequence: TGTGCCAGCAGCCACAAACAGTTTAGTGAGCAGTTCTTC.

In this sample, this clonotype turned up many times. The chain recombines TRBV12-3 or TRBV12-4 with TRBJ2-3; 7 nucleotides match TRBD2. The CDR3 has 14 amino acids. V shed 4 bases, J shed 2 bases, and the junction held 3 bases outside the gene matches. In DNA, the CDR3 is TGTGCCAGCAGTTCGGGGAGGGTCACAGATACGCAGTATTTT. It specifies CASSSGRVTDTQYF.

The table lists this clonotype with many counts. V gene TRBV29-1 combines with J gene TRBJ2-1; D not resolved. The CDR3 is made up of 12 amino acids. In germline, CDR1 is SQVTM, CDR2 ANQGSEA. With 4 bases removed from V and 10 bases from J, the gap between germline ends came to 14 bases. The DNA for the CDR3 is TGCAGCGTTGTTGAAAACGTTGGAGAGCAGTTCTTC. Translating gives CSVVENVGEQFF.

Ten or more counts support this clonotype. The chain couples TRBV12-3 or TRBV12-4 to TRBJ2-1; TRBD2 agrees at 9 bases. V trimming: 1 base; J trimming: 4 bases; junction bases outside the gene matches: 5. The length of the CDR3 is 16 residues. The CDR3 DNA reads as TGTGCCAGCAGTTTAGGGGTAGCGGGAGCATACAATGAGCAGTTCTTC. Amino acid sequence: CASSLGVAGAYNEQFF.

This clonotype appeared many times. The V gene is TRBV20-1, the J gene TRBJ2-5; TRBD2 matches 9 bases. CDR3 length: 17 residues. Germline lookup yields CDR1 DFQATT and CDR2 SNEGSKA (reference sequence). J lost 0 bases, V lost 7 bases, and 15 bases had no gene match. Here the CDR3 DNA reads TGCAGTGTCCCACACCTCGGCGGGAGGGCAAACCAAGAGACCCAGTACTTC. Encoded protein: CSVPHLGGRANQETQYF.